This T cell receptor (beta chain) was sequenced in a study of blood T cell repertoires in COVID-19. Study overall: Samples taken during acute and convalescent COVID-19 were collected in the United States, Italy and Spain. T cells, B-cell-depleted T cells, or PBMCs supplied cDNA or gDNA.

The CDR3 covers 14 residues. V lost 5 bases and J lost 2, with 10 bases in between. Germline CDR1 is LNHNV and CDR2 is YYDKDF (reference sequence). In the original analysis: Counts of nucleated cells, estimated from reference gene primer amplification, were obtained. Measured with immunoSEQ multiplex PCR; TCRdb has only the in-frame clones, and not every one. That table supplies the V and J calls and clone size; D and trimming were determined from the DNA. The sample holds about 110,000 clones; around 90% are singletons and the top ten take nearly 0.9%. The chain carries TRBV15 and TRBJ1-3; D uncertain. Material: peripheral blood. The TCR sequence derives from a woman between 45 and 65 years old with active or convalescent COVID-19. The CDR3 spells CATSRGVAGNTIYF. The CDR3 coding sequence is TGTGCCACCAGCCGCGGGGTGGCTGGAAACACCATATATTTT. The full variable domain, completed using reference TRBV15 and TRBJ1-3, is DAMVIQNPRYQVTQFGKPVTLSCSQTLNHNVMYWYQQKSSQAPKLLFHYYDKDFNNEADTPDNFQSRRPNTSFCFLDIRSPGLGDTAMYLCATSRGVAGNTIYFGEGSWLTVV.